Below, one T cell receptor (beta chain) is given with its context. Cells designated naive CD8 were CD45RO-negative and were positively selected for CCR7, with terminally differentiated effector memory CD45RA+ cells excluded. The repertoire was sequenced with immunoSEQ multiplex PCR; TCRdb's copy has only in-frame clones and lacks some. This sample yields 700,000 to 950,000 clones, of which about 96% are seen a single time; 0.2% to 0.25% belongs to the top ten. Trimming removed 4 bases from V and 4 bases from J; junction bases left unmatched: 9. This CDR3 has 16 residues. Per the germline V gene, CDR1 is SGHKS and CDR2 is YYEKEE (reference sequence). This sample is part of a study of shared clonotypes between healthy human individuals.

This receptor was identified in a man aged 30-40 years in good health. Sequenced input: naive CD8+ T cells sorted from blood. This rearrangement joins TRBV5-5 to TRBJ2-7, with TRBD1 matching 12 bases. CDR3 in DNA: TGTGCCAGCAGCCCCGGTGGGGGACAGGGGGCTTACGAGCAGTACTTC. The encoded protein is CASSPGGGQGAYEQYF. Full variable domain (missing parts from reference TRBV5-5 and TRBJ2-7): DAGVTQSPTHLIKTRGQQVTLRCSPISGHKSVSWYQQVLGQGPQFIFQYYEKEERGRGNFPDRFSARQFPNYSSELNVNALLLGDSALYLCASSPGGGQGAYEQYFGPGTRLTVT.